This T cell receptor (beta chain) was recovered during a study of blood T cell repertoires in COVID-19. Original processing notes: Estimation of nucleated cell counts was performed using reference gene primer amplification. The data were produced by immunoSEQ multiplex PCR, yet TCRdb's version contains in-frame clones alone and is incomplete. The V and J calls and clone size are taken from that table; D and trimming were inferred from the DNA. The sample lists roughly 120,000 clones, 88% occurring once. The V gene end was trimmed by 2 bases and the J gene end by 6 bases; junction bases not matched to a gene: 8. Germline V lookup: CDR1 SGHAT, CDR2 FQNNGV. CDR3 length: 16 residues.

This chain links TRBV11-2 with TRBJ2-7, with 12 bases that match TRBD2. The source of this sequence is a woman in her forties or fifties with acute or convalescent COVID-19. Material: peripheral blood. The CDR3 coding sequence is TGTGCCAGCAGCTTACCTCTAGCGGGAGGGCCGATCGAGCAGTACTTC. Encoded protein: CASSLPLAGGPIEQYF. Using reference TRBV11-2 and TRBJ2-7 for the parts outside the CDR3, the full variable domain is EAGVAQSPRYKIIEKRQSVAFWCNPISGHATLYWYQQILGQGPKLLIQFQNNGVVDDSQLPKDRFSAERLKGVDSTLKIQPAKLEDSAVYLCASSLPLAGGPIEQYFGPGTRLTVT.